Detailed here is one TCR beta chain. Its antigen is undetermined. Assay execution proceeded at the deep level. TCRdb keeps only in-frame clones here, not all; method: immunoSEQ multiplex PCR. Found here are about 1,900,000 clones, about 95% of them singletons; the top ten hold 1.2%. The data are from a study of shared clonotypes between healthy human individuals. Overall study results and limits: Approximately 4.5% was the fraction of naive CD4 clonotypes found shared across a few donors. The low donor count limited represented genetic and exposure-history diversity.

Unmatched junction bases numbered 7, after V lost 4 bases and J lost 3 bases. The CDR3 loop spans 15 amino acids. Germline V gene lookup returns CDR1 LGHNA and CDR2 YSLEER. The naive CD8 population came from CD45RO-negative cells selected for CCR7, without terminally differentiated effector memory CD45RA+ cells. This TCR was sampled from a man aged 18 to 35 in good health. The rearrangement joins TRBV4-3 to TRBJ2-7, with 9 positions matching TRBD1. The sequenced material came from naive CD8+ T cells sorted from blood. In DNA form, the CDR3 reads TGCGCCAGCAGCCCGGGACAGGGAAATTTCTACGAGCAGTACTTC. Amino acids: CASSPGQGNFYEQYF.